The present T cell receptor beta chain was sequenced within a study of beta chain features in type 1 diabetes. As for the study in general: Similarity in age, gender and cell yields was seen between patients and healthy donors. Examination covered under 120 million sorted cells spanning all samples. Study results and caveats: Possible PCR preference for shorter templates applied equally to patients and controls.

As concerns this clone: The antigen remains undetermined.

Stem cell-like memory, regulatory, central memory and naive CD4+ cells were sorted via CD45RO/CCR7/CD25/CD127/CD95/CD27. CDR3 size: 17 residues. The germline V gene has CDR1 SGHVS and CDR2 FQNEAQ. Trimming took 3 bases from V and 0 from J, leaving 18 bases between them. The study reverse transcribed the entire isolated RNA, so it sequenced expressed TCRB transcripts. Generated by immunoSEQ multiplex PCR, the TCRdb table keeps only in-frame clones and is missing some. The table has nearly 250,000 clones, around an eighth seen once. The rearrangement joins TRBV7-8 to TRBJ2-7; D is possibly TRBD1 (6 bases). Sequencing input: naive CD4+ T cells from blood. The origin of this receptor is a woman aged 35 to 49 in good health. The CDR3 is CASSFKRQVPHSYEQYF. Here the CDR3 DNA reads TGTGCCAGCAGCTTCAAGCGACAGGTGCCACACTCCTACGAGCAGTACTTC.